One and the same sample provided the 28 T cell receptor beta chains below, sequenced in a study of monozygotic twins with cystic fibrosis. Assay: immunoSEQ multiplex PCR; the TCRdb copy retains only in-frame clones and omits some. The table lists roughly 19,000 clones, around 97% of them singletons. Sequencing input: blood. These receptors all come from a woman in her 30s with cystic fibrosis.

J is TRBJ1-5 and V is TRBV6-5; 8 bases align to TRBD1. V was clipped by 5 bases and J by 5 bases; unmatched bases: 5. The CDR3 is made up of 14 amino acids. CDR1 is MNHEY and CDR2 is SVGAGI in the germline V gene. The CDR3 loop is CASSEGTGHQPQHF. The CDR3 nucleotides read TGTGCCAGCAGTGAAGGGACAGGCCATCAGCCCCAGCATTTT.

This sequence joins TRBV9 and TRBJ2-3; 13 nucleotides agree with TRBD2. V shed 2 bases and J 1 base; nucleotides not matched to a gene: 4. Germline-derived CDR1 and CDR2 are SGDLS and YYNGEE. The CDR3 loop spans 17 amino acids. The CDR3 here is CASSVGTSGAGTDTQYF. The CDR3 region has the DNA TGTGCCAGCAGCGTTGGGACTAGCGGGGCGGGCACAGATACGCAGTATTTT.

This clone was detected only once. The chain has TRBV5-1 and TRBJ2-3; a possible D gene is TRBD2 (6 bases). CDR3 length equals 17 residues. Germline V gives CDR1 SGHRS, CDR2 YFSETQ. Trimming left V 0 bases short and J 2 bases short, with 16 bases between. The CDR3 region has the DNA TGCGCCAGCAGCTTGGTTATGGTCGGGGGACCCACAGATACGCAGTATTTT. It codes for CASSLVMVGGPTDTQYF.

The chain joins TRBV5-1 to TRBJ2-3, with 9 bases identical to TRBD2. Germline CDR1 reads SGHRS; CDR2 reads YFSETQ. V gave up 4 bases and J gave up 0 bases; unmatched junction bases: 9. This CDR3 spans 17 amino acids. The CDR3 bases are TGCGCCAGCAGCCGTGGACTAGCGATGTCTAGCACAGATACGCAGTATTTT. Its protein product is CASSRGLAMSSTDTQYF.

The V call is TRBV10-1, the J call TRBJ1-1; D call uncertain. The CDR3 consists of 13 residues. Trimming removed 3 bases at V and 1 base at J, with 6 bases between. Germline CDR1 and CDR2: WNHNN and SYGVQD (reference sequence). The CDR3 sequence: CASSEMRNTEAFF. DNA of the CDR3: TGCGCCAGCAGTGAAATGAGGAACACTGAAGCTTTCTTT.

This clone was seen just once. The gene calls are TRBV10-3 and TRBJ1-1; TRBD1 matches 8 bases. This CDR3 has 15 residues. V lost 6 bases, J lost 6 bases, and 12 bases stayed unmatched. Germline V gene sequence: CDR1 ENHRY, CDR2 SYGVKD. The CDR3 here is CAISASGGGWSEAFF. The CDR3 DNA reads as TGTGCCATCAGCGCGTCAGGGGGCGGATGGTCTGAAGCTTTCTTT.

The rearrangement links TRBV10-3 to TRBJ2-1; TRBD1 is a possible D gene (5 bases). The ends were cut back, 6 bases at V and 2 bases at J, with 14 bases in the middle. Germline V gene lookup returns CDR1 ENHRY and CDR2 SYGVKD. This CDR3 region has 15 residues. DNA for the CDR3: TGTGCCATCAGAACTTCAGGGTTCGCCTACAATGAGCAGTTCTTC. Amino acids: CAIRTSGFAYNEQFF.

V gene TRBV4-1 combines with J gene TRBJ2-1; D possibly corresponds to TRBD1 (6 bases). This CDR3 has 13 amino acids. Trimming took off 4 bases at V and 8 bases at J, with 12 bases between the two ends. CDR1 and CDR2 from the germline V gene are MGHRA and YSYEKL. The CDR3 loop is CASSLQGLDEQFF. The DNA for the CDR3 is TGCGCCAGCAGCCTCCAGGGGTTGGATGAGCAGTTCTTC.

The CDR3 DNA is TGTGCCAGCAGTACGATGACAGGGGCGAACACTGAAGCTTTCTTT. As protein: CASSTMTGANTEAFF. J is TRBJ1-1 and V is TRBV6-1; 8 nucleotides agree with TRBD1. The CDR3 is made up of 15 amino acids. J lost 1 base, V lost 5 bases, and 6 bases had no gene match. From germline, CDR1 is MNHNS and CDR2 SASEGT.

The rearrangement joins TRBV7-9 to TRBJ1-2, with D perhaps matching TRBD1 (5 bases). The CDR3 runs to 15 residues. Trimming stripped 5 bases from V and 1 base from J, with 14 bases between. Germline V gene sequence: CDR1 SEHNR, CDR2 FQNEAQ (reference sequence). The CDR3 DNA follows: TGTGCCAGCAGCATTGACAGCTTAAATAACTATGGCTACACCTTC. Amino acids: CASSIDSLNNYGYTF.

The J gene is TRBJ2-3, the V gene TRBV6-4, with D tentatively TRBD1 (7 bases). CDR1 is MRHNA and CDR2 is SNTAGT in the germline V gene. The length of the CDR3 is 14 residues. Between the trimmed V and J ends, which lost 3 bases and 4 bases, there was a span of 11 bases. CDR3 in amino acids: CASSEGGGADTQYF. The CDR3 DNA sequence: TGTGCCAGCAGTGAAGGAGGGGGCGCAGATACGCAGTATTTT.

The chain couples TRBV5-6 to TRBJ1-1; 10 positions match TRBD1. Germline-derived CDR1 and CDR2 are SGHDT and YYEEEE. The V gene end was trimmed by 3 bases and the J gene end by 7 bases; junction bases not matched to a gene: 9. The CDR3 contains 15 residues. The CDR3 sequence: CASSSLGQGKVEAFF. CDR3 bases: TGTGCCAGCAGCTCGCTGGGACAGGGGAAAGTTGAAGCTTTCTTT.

In DNA form, the CDR3 reads TGTGCCAGTCATGGTCTCCCAGGAAACACCATATATTTT. Encoded protein: CASHGLPGNTIYF. The rearrangement joins TRBV2 to TRBJ1-3; D call uncertain. V lost 9 bases and J 4 bases, leaving 13 bases between the germline ends. The CDR3 has 13 amino acids. In germline, CDR1 is SNHLY, CDR2 FYNNEI.

This sequence joins TRBV30 and TRBJ1-5; D is ambiguous. Germline values: CDR1 GTSNPN, CDR2 SVGIG (reference sequence). The V end lost 0 bases, the J end lost 7 bases, and 10 bases lay between the germline ends. CDR3 length equals 13 residues. CDR3: CAWSVTARQPQHF. Written as DNA, the CDR3 is TGTGCCTGGAGTGTGACCGCGAGGCAGCCCCAGCATTTT.

This chain connects TRBV6-1 to TRBJ2-7, with 11 bases lining up with TRBD1. Trimming removed 2 bases from V and 3 bases from J; junction bases left unmatched: 3. Germline loops: CDR1 MNHNS, CDR2 SASEGT. The CDR3 spans 15 residues. CDR3 residues: CASSEWGTGGYEQYF. The CDR3 nucleotides read TGTGCCAGCAGTGAATGGGGGACAGGGGGCTACGAGCAGTACTTC.

The J gene is TRBJ2-1, the V gene TRBV2; no clear D gene. The CDR3 is 16 amino acids. Germline V CDR1 and CDR2: SNHLY, FYNNEI. V was clipped by 3 bases and J by 0 bases, with 12 bases between them. CDR3: CASSDPTLSSYNEQFF. In DNA form, the CDR3 reads TGTGCCAGCAGTGATCCGACTCTCAGCTCCTACAATGAGCAGTTCTTC.

CDR3 sequence: CASSPIPQLAGSTDTQYF. The CDR3 DNA follows: TGTGCCAGCAGCCCAATCCCACAACTAGCGGGGAGCACAGATACGCAGTATTTT. The chain couples TRBV7-8 to TRBJ2-3, with 10 positions matching TRBD2. With V trimmed by 5 bases and J by 0 bases, 11 bases remained unmatched. There are 18 residues in the CDR3. Per the germline V gene, CDR1 is SGHVS and CDR2 is FQNEAQ.

This chain links TRBV27 with TRBJ2-3, with D hard to call. CDR3 length: 14 amino acids. V was cut by 8 bases and J by 10 bases, with 22 bases left in between. Germline V lookup: CDR1 MNHEY, CDR2 SMNVEV (reference sequence). Written as DNA, the CDR3 is TGTGCCAGCCATCTCTTCGGCGCTAGTGTCCCGCAGTATTTT. Translated: CASHLFGASVPQYF.

The rearrangement links TRBV30 to TRBJ1-1; D is undetermined. The CDR3 consists of 13 residues. Germline loops: CDR1 GTSNPN, CDR2 SVGIG (reference sequence). V dropped 5 bases and J dropped 1 base, with 11 bases sitting between them. The CDR3 is CAWGDPGNTEAFF. The CDR3 DNA follows: TGTGCCTGGGGGGATCCGGGGAACACTGAAGCTTTCTTT. Variable domain in full (rest from reference TRBV30 and TRBJ1-1): SQTIHQWPATLVQPVGSPLSLECTVEGTSNPNLYWYRQAAGRGLQLLFYSVGIGQISSEVPQNLSASRPQDRQFILSSKKLLLSDSGFYLCAWGDPGNTEAFFGQGTRLTVV.

The genes are TRBV18 and TRBJ1-1, with D possibly being TRBD1 (6 bases). This CDR3 is built from 13 residues. The ends were cut back, 6 bases at V and 1 base at J, with 9 bases in the middle. Germline CDR1 reads KGHSH; CDR2 reads LQKENI. The CDR3 region has the DNA TGTGCCAGCTCGGAAGGGGGGAACACTGAAGCTTTCTTT. Its protein is CASSEGGNTEAFF. The whole variable domain, filled in from reference TRBV18 and TRBJ1-1, reads NAGVMQNPRHLVRRRGQEARLRCSPMKGHSHVYWYRQLPEEGLKFMVYLQKENIIDESGMPKERFSAEFPKEGPSILRIQQVVRGDSAAYFCASSEGGNTEAFFGQGTRLTVV.

V gene TRBV5-1 combines with J gene TRBJ2-1; either TRBD1 or TRBD2 may supply D (5 bases each). Trimming removed 5 bases from V and 4 bases from J, with 16 bases in between. The CDR3 is 15 amino acids. CDR1 and CDR2 from the germline V gene are SGHRS and YFSETQ. The chain's CDR3 is CASRGVGDPYNEQFF. Here the CDR3 DNA reads TGCGCCAGCAGAGGCGTTGGGGACCCATACAATGAGCAGTTCTTC. Filled out from reference TRBV5-1 and TRBJ2-1, the complete variable domain reads KAGVTQTPRYLIKTRGQQVTLSCSPISGHRSVSWYQQTPGQGLQFLFEYFSETQRNKGNFPGRFSGRQFSNSRSEMNVSTLELGDSALYLCASRGVGDPYNEQFFGPGTRLTVL.

This clone was seen only once. The chain uses TRBV11-2 and TRBJ2-7, with D unresolved. V lost 3 bases, J lost 1 base, and 7 bases lay in between. CDR1 is SGHAT, CDR2 FQNNGV, per germline. The CDR3 has 13 amino acids. The CDR3 loop reads CASSFGISYEQYF. The DNA for the CDR3 is TGTGCCAGCAGCTTCGGAATATCCTACGAGCAGTACTTC.

The CDR3 nucleotides read TGTGCCAGCAGTGTCGGCCAGGGCACCGGGGAGCTGTTTTTT. Residues: CASSVGQGTGELFF. The chain combines TRBV2 with TRBJ2-2; maybe TRBD1 (5 bases). This CDR3 region has 14 residues. In germline, CDR1 is SNHLY, CDR2 FYNNEI. The germline V and J ends were trimmed by 4 bases and 4 bases, with 10 bases remaining between them.

The gene calls are TRBV5-1 and TRBJ2-7; D might be TRBD1 (5 bases). Germline V gives CDR1 SGHRS, CDR2 YFSETQ. V shed 0 bases and J shed 0 bases, with 10 bases lying between them. The CDR3 loop spans 15 amino acids. CDR3 coding DNA: TGCGCCAGCAGCTTGGAAAGGGGAAGCTCCTACGAGCAGTACTTC. The encoded protein is CASSLERGSSYEQYF.

The chain is built from TRBV2 and TRBJ1-1, with D perhaps TRBD1 (5 bases). The length of the CDR3 is 15 residues. Germline V gene data show CDR1 as SNHLY and CDR2 as FYNNEI. V was shortened by 7 bases and J by 4 bases, with 19 bases between the two germline ends. The CDR3 sequence: CASNPWMGGGTEAFF. The CDR3 DNA is TGTGCCAGCAACCCTTGGATGGGGGGGGGCACTGAAGCTTTCTTT.

The chain uses TRBV6-7 and TRBJ2-6, with D tentatively TRBD1 (5 bases). TRBV6-7 counts as an open reading frame of uncertain function. This CDR3 contains 15 residues. The V end lost 2 bases, the J end lost 0 bases, and 5 bases lay between the germline ends. The CDR3 sequence: CASSYRGSGANVLTF. The CDR3 DNA sequence: TGTGCCAGCAGTTACAGGGGCTCTGGGGCCAACGTCCTGACTTTC.

This clone was detected only once. Other DNA sequences in the same sample also yield this CDR3. This chain links TRBV4-3 with TRBJ2-5; D is ambiguous. V gave up 1 base and J gave up 5 bases, with 14 bases separating them. There are 15 residues in the CDR3. CDR1 is LGHNA, CDR2 YSLEER, per germline. CDR3 coding DNA: TGCGCCAGCAGCCAAGTTCGGGCGCCCCAGGAGACCCAGTACTTC. This gives the protein CASSQVRAPQETQYF.

This chain joins TRBV5-4 and TRBJ1-2; possibly TRBD1 for D (6 bases). The germline V and J ends were trimmed by 0 bases and 6 bases, with 12 bases remaining between them. There are 14 residues in the CDR3. Per the germline V gene, CDR1 is SGHNT and CDR2 is YYREEE (reference sequence). In nucleotides, the CDR3 is TGTGCCAGCAGCTTGGGGTACAGGGATGATGGCTACACCTTC. It yields the protein CASSLGYRDDGYTF.